This TCR beta chain comes out of a study of metastatic and nonmetastatic thyroid tumors. Study background: The authors compared repertoires across blood and tumor or nodule tissue from malignant and benign thyroid patients.

Methods used by the authors: To classify distant metastasis in papillary thyroid cancer, a model was built from CDR3 differences across clinicopathological groups. TCRdb re-called clones via MiXCR from the PCR reads. TCRdb assigned the V and J calls; the authors' analysis was not used. This table has thousands of clones, 25% to 30% appearing once. This clone was seen a few times. Its antigen is currently unknown. Patients had received no treatment of any kind before thyroid surgery. Study-level findings and limits: Benign nodules reportedly had significantly lower TCR beta diversity than malignant thyroid tumors in blood and tumor.

This CDR3 is built from 15 residues. CDR1 is KGHSH, CDR2 LQKENI, per germline. Deletions cut 5 bases from V and 4 bases from J, with 15 bases between. The V and J genes are TRBV18 and TRBJ1-3, with D possibly being TRBD1 (5 bases). The clonotype comes from a female donor with papillary thyroid cancer or a benign thyroid nodule (not recorded which). Some clones in this sample may be carry-over from other donors' samples. Sequenced sample: adjacent normal tissue. CDR3 loop: CASSAGTAQGNTIYF. The CDR3 DNA reads TGTGCCAGCTCAGCGGGGACGGCCCAGGGAAACACCATATATTTT.